Sequencing of this T cell receptor (beta chain) was carried out in a study of T cell changes during pregnancy in multiple sclerosis. Using immunoSEQ multiplex PCR, the repertoire was profiled, and TCRdb retains in-frame clones only, with some absent. The table records 55,000 to 85,000 clones, around 90% of them present only once. V was clipped by 7 bases and J by 6 bases, with 9 bases between them. The CDR3 covers 11 residues. Germline V gene data show CDR1 as MNHNS and CDR2 as SASEGT. The chain combines TRBV6-1 with TRBJ1-1; D is ambiguous. This sequence was found in a female donor with multiple sclerosis, enrolled in a pregnancy study. Sequencing used CD4+ T cells from peripheral blood mononuclear cells, obtained after pregnancy. The CDR3 sequence is CASKGEPEAFF. The CDR3 coding sequence is TGTGCCAGCAAGGGAGAACCTGAAGCTTTCTTT.